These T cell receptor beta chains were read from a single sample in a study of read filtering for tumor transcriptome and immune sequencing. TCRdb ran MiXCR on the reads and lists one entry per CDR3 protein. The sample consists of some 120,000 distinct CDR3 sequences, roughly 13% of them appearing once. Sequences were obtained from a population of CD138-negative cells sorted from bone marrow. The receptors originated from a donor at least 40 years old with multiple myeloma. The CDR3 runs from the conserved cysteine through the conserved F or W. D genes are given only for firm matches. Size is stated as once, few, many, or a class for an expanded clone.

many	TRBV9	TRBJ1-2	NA	CASSPTDSSYGYTF	TGTGCCAGCAGCCCAACCGACAGCTCCTATGGCTACACCTTC
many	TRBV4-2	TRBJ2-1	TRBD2	CASSQDWGGEYNEQFF	TGTGCCAGCAGCCAAGATTGGGGGGGGGAATACAATGAGCAGTTCTTC
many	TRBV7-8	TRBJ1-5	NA	CASSYRAPQTGNQPQHF	TGTGCCAGCAGCTACAGGGCACCCCAAACGGGCAATCAGCCCCAGCATTTT
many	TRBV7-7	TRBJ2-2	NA	CASSPSLGNTGELFF	TGTGCTAGCAGCCCTTCCCTAGGGAACACCGGGGAGCTGTTTTTT
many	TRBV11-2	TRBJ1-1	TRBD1	CASSSWDRNTEAFF	TGTGCCAGCAGCTCTTGGGACAGGAACACTGAAGCTTTCTTT
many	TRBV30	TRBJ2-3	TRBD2	CAGTSGRDTQYF	TGTGCCGGGACTAGCGGGAGAGATACGCAGTATTTT
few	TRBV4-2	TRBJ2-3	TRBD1	CASSQELGQGFTDTQYF	TGTGCCAGCAGCCAAGAGCTGGGACAGGGGTTTACAGATACGCAGTATTTT
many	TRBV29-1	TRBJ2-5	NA	CSVESDSSWTQYF	TGCAGCGTTGAATCCGACAGTTCGTGGACCCAGTACTTC
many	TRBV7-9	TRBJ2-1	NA	CASSLRGLQNEQFF	TGTGCCAGCAGCTTAAGAGGACTTCAAAATGAGCAGTTCTTC
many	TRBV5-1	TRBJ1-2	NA	CASSLGLQGAYGYTF	TGCGCCAGCAGCTTGGGTCTACAGGGTGCCTATGGCTACACCTTC
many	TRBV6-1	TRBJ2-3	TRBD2	CASSRTTGGTDTQYF	TGTGCCAGCTCAAGAACAACGGGGGGGACAGATACGCAGTATTTT
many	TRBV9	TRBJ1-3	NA	CASSPGAVKNTIYF	TGTGCCAGCAGCCCAGGGGCCGTGAAAAACACCATATATTTT
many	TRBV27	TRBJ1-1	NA	CASSLTGVSEAFF	TGTGCCAGCAGTTTAACCGGGGTATCTGAAGCTTTCTTT
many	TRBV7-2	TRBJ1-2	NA	CASSLVYNYGYTF	TGTGCCAGCAGCTTAGTTTACAACTATGGCTACACCTTC
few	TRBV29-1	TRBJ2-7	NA	CSVVQGSYEQYF	TGCAGCGTTGTCCAGGGGTCCTACGAGCAGTACTTC
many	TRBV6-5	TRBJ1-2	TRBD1	CASSPATGVVDYGYTF	TGTGCCAGCAGTCCCGCGACAGGGGTAGTAGACTATGGCTACACCTTC